Detailed here is one T cell receptor beta chain. The entry originates in a study of Ad26.COV2.S vaccination and SARS-CoV-2 variants. Generated by immunoSEQ multiplex PCR, the TCRdb table keeps only in-frame clones and is missing some. This table has over 400,000 clones, about 90% appearing once. The ends were cut back, 5 bases at V and 5 bases at J, with 9 bases in the middle. The CDR3 has 12 amino acids. In germline, CDR1 is SGHTA, CDR2 FQGNSA. Treatment reported: roughly 18 received Ad26.COV2.S at low or high dose, single or two shots; roughly five received placebo; per-sample allocation not given. Day 63 after the first injection of vaccine or placebo was the sampling time.

Source: peripheral blood, taken in a trial of Ad26.COV2.S vaccine versus placebo. The clonotype was recovered from a person aged 18-60 years who received the Ad26.COV2.S COVID-19 vaccine or a placebo. The chain uses TRBV7-2 and TRBJ2-5; D gene ambiguous. The CDR3 here is CASSVELETQYF. The CDR3 DNA sequence: TGTGCCAGCAGCGTAGAGTTGGAGACCCAGTACTTC.